This TCR beta chain was retrieved from a study of molecular identifiers for immune sequencing clone quantification. Comments on this clonotype: One base away lies a much larger clone, so this may be a sequencing read error.

Generation of bulk TCR libraries relied on previously described methods and listed TCR primers. Each CDR3 protein gets one entry after TCRdb re-called the PCR reads with MiXCR. The profile shows around 470,000 distinct CDR3 sequences, over 20% of them singletons. When naive CD8 T cells were sorted, they were gated as CD8+CD4-CCR7+CD45RA+. Germline CDR1 and CDR2: SNHLY and FYNNEI. V was trimmed by 4 bases and J by 6 bases, leaving 10 bases between them. The CDR3 has 13 residues. V and J are TRBV2 and TRBJ1-5; D gene unclear. The receptor comes from a human donor in good health. Some libraries in this study had Jurkat cell RNA spiked in. Sequencing used naive CD8+ T cells from blood, with Jurkat cell RNA spiked in. Subset given: FACS-sorted CD8+CD4-CCR7+CD45RA+ naive T cells. CDR3 amino acids: CASSVEGGQPQHF. CDR3 nucleotides: TGTGCCAGCAGTGTCGAGGGAGGTCAGCCCCAGCATTTT.